This TCR beta chain emerged from a study of patients and donors after allogeneic stem cell transplantation. MiXCR was run by TCRdb on the RT-PCR reads, yielding one entry per CDR3 protein. The sample lists over 400,000 distinct CDR3 sequences, 16% occurring once. The germline V gene encodes CDR1 SNHLY and CDR2 FYNNEI. The length of the CDR3 is 12 residues. In its sample, this clonotype was seen a few times. This chain connects TRBV2 to TRBJ2-7, with D perhaps matching TRBD2 (5 bases). The sequence was obtained from a human donor who was either an allogeneic HSCT recipient or a stem cell or donor lymphocyte infusion donor (not recorded which). It is not recorded whose cells these are; they may come from a transplant donor. Sequenced: blood, either unsorted or a sorted T cell fraction (not recorded which). CDR3 nucleotides: TGTGCAAACGGCGAGGGCCCCTACGAGCAGTACTTC. It is translated as CANGEGPYEQYF.